The 16 T cell receptor beta chains listed next were all sequenced from one sample in a study of control samples from healthy donors and cancer patients (TCRdb year 2020). Library preparation was by the immunoSEQ multiplex PCR assay. Here the immuneACCESS table is served through TCRdb, limited to in-frame sequences with V and J called. Missing clones are a known gap in these copies; in checked studies unresolved V genes cover under half, and the rest lacks a known reason. In all, the sample holds around 110,000 clones, and around 91% of those were seen once. The ten largest clones capture about 1% of the sample. The sample was PBMCs. These receptor sequences come from a woman aged 50 to 60 with colorectal cancer.

The chain carries TRBV9 and TRBJ2-7; D gene ambiguous. Per the germline V gene, CDR1 is SGDLS and CDR2 is YYNGEE. V shed 0 bases and J shed 7 bases, with 5 bases lying between them. The CDR3 covers 11 residues. This chain's CDR3 is CASSVGTEQYF. The CDR3 DNA reads as TGTGCCAGCAGCGTAGGCACAGAGCAGTACTTC.

The gene calls are TRBV5-4 and TRBJ1-1, with D possibly being TRBD1 (5 bases). Trimming pared 2 bases from V and 3 bases from J, leaving 11 bases between. From germline, CDR1 is SGHNT and CDR2 YYREEE (reference sequence). This CDR3 comprises 14 residues. The CDR3 DNA is TGTGCCAGCAGCTTCCGGGACGTACACACTGAAGCTTTCTTT. It specifies CASSFRDVHTEAFF.

This chain uses TRBV5-4 with TRBJ2-1, with D perhaps TRBD1 (5 bases). The V end lost 0 bases, the J end lost 7 bases, and 11 bases lay between the germline ends. The V gene's germline CDR1 is SGHNT and CDR2 YYREEE (reference sequence). The CDR3 covers 14 residues. The CDR3 nucleotides are TGTGCCAGCAGCTTGGAGGGGTGGGGAAATGAGCAGTTCTTC. This encodes CASSLEGWGNEQFF.

In this sample, this clone turned up a few times. The genes are TRBV7-9 and TRBJ2-5, with D possibly being TRBD2 (5 bases). The germline V gene has CDR1 SEHNR and CDR2 FQNEAQ (reference sequence). Deletions cut 1 base from V and 7 bases from J, with 13 bases between. The CDR3 extends over 14 amino acids. The CDR3 coding sequence is TGTGCCAGCAGCTTAGGGGCTAGTCGGGGGACCCAGTACTTC. Protein: CASSLGASRGTQYF.

The CDR3 loop is CASSADTSTDTQYF. The CDR3 DNA reads as TGTGCCAGCAGTGCCGACACTAGCACAGATACGCAGTATTTT. V is TRBV2 and J is TRBJ2-3, with D hard to call. The CDR3 is made up of 14 amino acids. Per the germline V gene, CDR1 is SNHLY and CDR2 is FYNNEI. V was trimmed by 4 bases and J by 0 bases, leaving 8 bases between them.

V and J are TRBV6-1 and TRBJ2-7, with 8 nucleotides matching TRBD2. The CDR3 contains 16 residues. Trimming at V came to 2 bases and at J to 0 bases, leaving 6 bases not matched to a gene. Germline V gene sequence: CDR1 MNHNS, CDR2 SASEGT. Here the CDR3 reads CASSEFPLAASYEQYF. CDR3 coding DNA: TGTGCCAGCAGTGAATTCCCACTAGCGGCCTCCTACGAGCAGTACTTC.

The chain joins TRBV29-1 to TRBJ2-3; 9 bases line up with TRBD2. The germline V gene encodes CDR1 SQVTM and CDR2 ANQGSEA. The CDR3 is made up of 16 amino acids. V was clipped by 3 bases and J by 2 bases; unmatched bases: 9. DNA for the CDR3: TGCAGCGTTGAGGAGATGGCGGGAGGGCCCACAGATACGCAGTATTTT. It yields the protein CSVEEMAGGPTDTQYF.

The chain links TRBV5-6 to TRBJ1-1, with 7 positions matching TRBD1. CDR1 and CDR2 (germline): SGHDT, YYEEEE. This CDR3 has 14 residues. V lost 0 bases and J lost 11; bases outside the gene matches: 10. Written as DNA, the CDR3 is TGTGCCAGCAGCTTGGGCCGACAGGGAATGTCGGCTTTCTTT. Encoded protein: CASSLGRQGMSAFF.

The chain couples TRBV19 to TRBJ2-5; 7 bases agree with TRBD2. The CDR3 is made up of 15 amino acids. Germline loops: CDR1 LNHDA, CDR2 SQIVND (reference sequence). V lost 3 bases and J lost 2; bases outside the gene matches: 6. The CDR3 DNA reads TGTGCCAGTAGTATCAACTCCGGGAGGCAAGAGACCCAGTACTTC. Its protein product is CASSINSGRQETQYF. The full variable domain, in which reference TRBV19 and TRBJ2-5 provide the parts outside the CDR3, is DGGITQSPKYLFRKEGQNVTLSCEQNLNHDAMYWYRQDPGQGLRLIYYSQIVNDFQKGDIAEGYSVSREKKESFPLTVTSAQKNPTAFYLCASSINSGRQETQYFGPGTRLLVL.

This rearrangement joins TRBV2 to TRBJ1-2; no firm D call. The ends were cut back, 8 bases at V and 2 bases at J, with 9 bases in the middle. The CDR3 consists of 12 residues. Germline loops: CDR1 SNHLY, CDR2 FYNNEI. The CDR3 sequence: CASETENYGYTF. DNA of the CDR3: TGTGCCAGCGAGACGGAGAACTATGGCTACACCTTC.

The CDR3 DNA sequence: TGTGCCAGCAGTAGGGGAACTAGCGGGGGGATTCTCCAAGAGACCCAGTACTTC. It translates to CASSRGTSGGILQETQYF. The V call is TRBV2, the J call TRBJ2-5; TRBD2 agrees at 12 bases. This CDR3 is 18 amino acids long. From germline, CDR1 is SNHLY and CDR2 FYNNEI. The V segment lost 5 bases and the J segment 1 base; nucleotides outside the gene matches: 11.

The chain is built from TRBV7-3 and TRBJ2-3, with unresolved D. CDR1 is SGHTA, CDR2 FQGTGA, per germline. The V and J ends lost 1 base and 1 base respectively, with 3 bases between them. The CDR3 totals 13 residues. The CDR3 reads CASSLMGTDTQYF. For the CDR3, the DNA is TGTGCCAGCAGCTTAATGGGCACAGATACGCAGTATTTT.

V gene TRBV11-2 combines with J gene TRBJ1-2; TRBD1 might be the D (6 bases). V shed 0 bases and J shed 2 bases, with 13 bases lying between them. This CDR3 is 16 amino acids long. The germline V gene has CDR1 SGHAT and CDR2 FQNNGV. CDR3 DNA sequence: TGTGCCAGCAGCTTAGATGATCTGGACAGAAACTATGGCTACACCTTC. Amino acid sequence: CASSLDDLDRNYGYTF.

A remark on this clone: Additional DNA sequences in this sample encode the identical CDR3. The genes are TRBV19 and TRBJ2-2; 8 bases are shared with TRBD2. CDR1 is LNHDA, CDR2 SQIVND, per germline (reference sequence). This CDR3 has 18 amino acids. After removal of 4 bases from V and 2 bases from J, the junction contained 12 bases not matched to a gene. CDR3 in amino acids: CASSTDGGGNLNTGELFF. The CDR3 DNA reads TGTGCCAGTAGTACCGACGGCGGGGGGAATCTAAACACCGGGGAGCTGTTTTTT.

V is TRBV5-5 and J is TRBJ2-1, with 7 bases lining up with TRBD1. This CDR3 has 16 amino acids. Germline V lookup: CDR1 SGHKS, CDR2 YYEKEE (reference sequence). V lost 7 bases, J lost 7 bases, and 17 bases stayed unmatched. The CDR3 protein is CASGLFRDSHNNEQFF. The CDR3 nucleotides are TGTGCCAGCGGGCTGTTCCGGGACAGCCACAATAATGAGCAGTTCTTC.

This chain links TRBV11-2 with TRBJ2-3; 8 positions agree with TRBD1. Germline CDR1 is SGHAT and CDR2 is FQNNGV. The CDR3 is 14 amino acids. With 3 bases clipped from V and 6 bases from J, the junction kept 5 bases outside the gene matches. The CDR3 sequence: CASSFGQGLDTQYF. The CDR3 DNA follows: TGTGCCAGCAGCTTCGGACAGGGCTTGGATACGCAGTATTTT.